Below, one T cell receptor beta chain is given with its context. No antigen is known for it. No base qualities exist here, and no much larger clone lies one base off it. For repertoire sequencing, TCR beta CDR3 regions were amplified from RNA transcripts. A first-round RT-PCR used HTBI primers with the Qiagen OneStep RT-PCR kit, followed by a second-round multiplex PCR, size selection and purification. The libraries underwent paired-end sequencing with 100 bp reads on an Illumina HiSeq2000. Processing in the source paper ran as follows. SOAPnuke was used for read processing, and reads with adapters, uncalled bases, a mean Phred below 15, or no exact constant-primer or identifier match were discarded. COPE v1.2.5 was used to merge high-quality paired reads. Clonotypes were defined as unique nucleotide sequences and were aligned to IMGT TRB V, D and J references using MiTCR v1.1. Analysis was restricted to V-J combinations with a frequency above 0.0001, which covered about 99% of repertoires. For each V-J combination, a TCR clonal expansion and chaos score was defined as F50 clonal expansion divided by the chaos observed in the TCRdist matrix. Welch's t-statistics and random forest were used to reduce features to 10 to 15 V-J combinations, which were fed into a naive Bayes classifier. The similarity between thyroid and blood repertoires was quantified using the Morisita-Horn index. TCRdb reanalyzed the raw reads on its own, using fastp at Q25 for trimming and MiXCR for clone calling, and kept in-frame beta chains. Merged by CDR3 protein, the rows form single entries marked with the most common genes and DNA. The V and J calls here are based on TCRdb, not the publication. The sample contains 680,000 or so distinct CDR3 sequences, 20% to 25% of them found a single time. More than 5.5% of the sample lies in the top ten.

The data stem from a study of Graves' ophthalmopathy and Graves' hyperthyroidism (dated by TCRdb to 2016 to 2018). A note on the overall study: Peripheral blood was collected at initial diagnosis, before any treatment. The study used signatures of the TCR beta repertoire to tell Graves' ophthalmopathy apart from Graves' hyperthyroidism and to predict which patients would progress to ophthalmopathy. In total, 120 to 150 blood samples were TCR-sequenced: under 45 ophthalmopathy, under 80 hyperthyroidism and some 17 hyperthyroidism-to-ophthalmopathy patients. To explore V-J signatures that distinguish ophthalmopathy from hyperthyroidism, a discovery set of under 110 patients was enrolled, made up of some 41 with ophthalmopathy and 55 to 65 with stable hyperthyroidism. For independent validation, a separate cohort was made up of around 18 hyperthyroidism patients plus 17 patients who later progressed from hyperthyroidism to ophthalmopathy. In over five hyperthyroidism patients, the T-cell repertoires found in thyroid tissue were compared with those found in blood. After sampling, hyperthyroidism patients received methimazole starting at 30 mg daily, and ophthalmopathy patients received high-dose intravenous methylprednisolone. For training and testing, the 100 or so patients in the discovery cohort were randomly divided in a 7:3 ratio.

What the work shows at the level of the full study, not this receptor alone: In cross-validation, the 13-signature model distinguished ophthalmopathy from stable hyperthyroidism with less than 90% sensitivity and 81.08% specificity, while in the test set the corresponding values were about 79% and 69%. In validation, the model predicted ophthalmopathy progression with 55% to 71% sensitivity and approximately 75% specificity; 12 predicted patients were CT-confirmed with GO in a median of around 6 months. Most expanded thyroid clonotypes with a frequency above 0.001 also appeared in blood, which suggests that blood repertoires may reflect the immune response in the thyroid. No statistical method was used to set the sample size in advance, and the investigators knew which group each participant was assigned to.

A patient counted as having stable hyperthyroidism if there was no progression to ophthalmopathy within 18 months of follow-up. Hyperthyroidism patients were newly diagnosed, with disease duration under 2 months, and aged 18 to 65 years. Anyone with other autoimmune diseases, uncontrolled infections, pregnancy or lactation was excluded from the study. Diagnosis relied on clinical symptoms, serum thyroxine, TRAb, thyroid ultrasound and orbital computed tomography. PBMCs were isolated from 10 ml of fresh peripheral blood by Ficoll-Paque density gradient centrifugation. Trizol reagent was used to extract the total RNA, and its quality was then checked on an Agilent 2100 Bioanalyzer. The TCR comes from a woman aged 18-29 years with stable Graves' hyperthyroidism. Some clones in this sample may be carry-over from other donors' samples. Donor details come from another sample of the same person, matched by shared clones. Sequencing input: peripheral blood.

The bases are TGTGCCAGCAGTCGACAGGGTCACAATCAGCCCCAGCATTTT. The translation is CASSRQGHNQPQHF. The chain joins TRBV12-3 or TRBV12-4 to TRBJ1-5, and 7 junction bases match TRBD1. Its CDR3 holds 14 amino acids, cysteine through phenylalanine. Just CDR3 DNA is preserved here, 42 bases in frame from base 1. Trimming takes 5 bases off V and 3 bases off J; junction bases not matched to a gene: 4.